One and the same sample provided the 13 T cell receptor beta chains below, sequenced in a study of blood T cell repertoires in COVID-19. Sequenced by immunoSEQ multiplex PCR; TCRdb stores in-frame clones only, minus some. The sample consists of about 290,000 clones, approximately 86% of them appearing once. The sample taken for sequencing was peripheral blood. These receptors came from a woman in her forties or fifties with active or convalescent COVID-19.

This sequence joins TRBV5-1 and TRBJ2-3; TRBD2 matches 10 bases. The CDR3 sequence is 16 residues long. CDR1 is SGHRS and CDR2 is YFSETQ in the germline V gene. Trimming cost V 3 bases and J 5 bases; bases outside gene matches: 9. The CDR3 DNA follows: TGCGCCAGCAGCTCCTCTAGCGGGAGCTGGTTAGATACGCAGTATTTT. This translates into CASSSSSGSWLDTQYF.

The V call is TRBV27, the J call TRBJ2-7, with 16 bases identical to TRBD2. The CDR3 is made up of 15 amino acids. Germline loops: CDR1 MNHEY, CDR2 SMNVEV (reference sequence). V lost 5 bases to trimming and J lost 6 bases; unmatched junction nucleotides: 4. CDR3 bases: TGTGCCAGCAGTCTAGGGACTAGCGGGAGGGTCGAGCAGTACTTC. This encodes CASSLGTSGRVEQYF.

The V gene is TRBV5-1, the J gene TRBJ2-3; tentatively, D is TRBD1 (5 bases). V lost 0 bases to trimming and J lost 2 bases, with 7 bases between them. CDR1 is SGHRS and CDR2 is YFSETQ in the germline V gene. This CDR3 is 14 amino acids long. The CDR3 nucleotides are TGCGCCAGCAGCTTGGCCAGGGCCACAGATACGCAGTATTTT. It specifies CASSLARATDTQYF. Full variable domain (remainder filled in from reference TRBV5-1 and TRBJ2-3): KAGVTQTPRYLIKTRGQQVTLSCSPISGHRSVSWYQQTPGQGLQFLFEYFSETQRNKGNFPGRFSGRQFSNSRSEMNVSTLELGDSALYLCASSLARATDTQYFGPGTRLTVL.

The V and J genes are TRBV18 and TRBJ2-7, with D perhaps TRBD1 (5 bases). Germline V CDR1 and CDR2: KGHSH, LQKENI. The CDR3 runs 13 residues. Trimming shortened V by 3 bases and J by 4 bases, and 10 bases separated the two germline ends. This chain's CDR3 is CASSPTDSYEQYF. CDR3 in DNA: TGTGCCAGCTCACCCACTGACAGTTACGAGCAGTACTTC.

CDR3 protein: CASILDRGQEKLFF. The CDR3 DNA follows: TGTGCCAGCATCCTGGACAGGGGGCAGGAAAAACTGTTTTTT. This chain links TRBV2 with TRBJ1-4; 11 positions match TRBD1. The CDR3 extends over 14 amino acids. Germline values: CDR1 SNHLY, CDR2 FYNNEI. V was clipped by 7 bases and J by 8 bases; unmatched bases: 6.

This chain connects TRBV5-1 to TRBJ1-2, with 7 bases fitting TRBD1. CDR3 length equals 15 residues. Germline loops: CDR1 SGHRS, CDR2 YFSETQ. V shed 5 bases and J 5 bases; nucleotides not matched to a gene: 12. The CDR3: CASSRNPGQQYGYTF. In nucleotides, the CDR3 is TGCGCCAGCAGTAGAAATCCGGGACAGCAATATGGCTACACCTTC.

The rearrangement joins TRBV5-1 to TRBJ2-3; 10 bases match TRBD1. After removal of 5 bases from V and 1 base from J, the junction contained 4 bases not matched to a gene. CDR3 length: 15 amino acids. Germline V gene lookup returns CDR1 SGHRS and CDR2 YFSETQ. CDR3 DNA: TGCGCCAGCAGAACCGGGACAGGGGGCACAGATACGCAGTATTTT. It specifies CASRTGTGGTDTQYF.

The V call is TRBV18, the J call TRBJ2-2; D is undetermined. Germline assignment: CDR1 KGHSH and CDR2 LQKENI. This CDR3 comprises 16 residues. Trimming pared 2 bases from V and 1 base from J, leaving 11 bases between. The CDR3 reads CASSPVIEVNTGELFF. CDR3 DNA sequence: TGTGCCAGCTCACCAGTGATAGAGGTGAACACCGGGGAGCTGTTTTTT.

The V gene is TRBV4-1, the J gene TRBJ1-4; D remains unclear. Germline V gene sequence: CDR1 MGHRA, CDR2 YSYEKL. CDR3 size: 16 residues. V shed 1 base and J shed 8 bases, with 17 bases lying between them. The CDR3 region is CASSQVLTRVDEKLFF. In DNA form, the CDR3 reads TGCGCCAGCAGCCAAGTTCTCACCCGGGTCGACGAAAAACTGTTTTTT.

The chain recombines TRBV7-2 with TRBJ2-1, with 14 bases identical to TRBD2. J lost 4 bases, V lost 1 base, and 3 bases had no gene match. Per germline, CDR1 SGHTA and CDR2 FQGNSA. This CDR3 spans 17 amino acids. CDR3 loop: CASSLVGLAGVYNEQFF. DNA of the CDR3: TGTGCCAGCAGCTTAGTGGGACTAGCGGGGGTTTACAATGAGCAGTTCTTC.

Only a few counts were recorded for this clone. The rearrangement uses TRBV7-9 and TRBJ2-7; the D gene is possibly TRBD2 (5 bases). The length of the CDR3 is 14 residues. V was trimmed by 1 base and J by 6 bases, leaving 13 bases between them. Germline V gene data show CDR1 as SEHNR and CDR2 as FQNEAQ (reference sequence). The CDR3 protein is CASSLDHSAGEQYF. DNA of the CDR3: TGTGCCAGCAGCTTAGATCATAGTGCGGGCGAGCAGTACTTC.

The V call is TRBV29-1, the J call TRBJ2-5; 7 bases line up with TRBD1. CDR1 SQVTM and CDR2 ANQGSEA come from the germline V gene. V lost 3 bases and J lost 5; bases outside the gene matches: 6. This CDR3 spans 13 amino acids. The CDR3 nucleotides read TGCAGCGTTGACACAGGGGCCGGGGAGACCCAGTACTTC. This gives the protein CSVDTGAGETQYF.

The chain carries TRBV5-1 and TRBJ2-3; 7 bases match TRBD2. With V trimmed by 4 bases and J by 2 bases, 4 bases remained unmatched. The CDR3 loop spans 14 amino acids. Per the germline V gene, CDR1 is SGHRS and CDR2 is YFSETQ. The CDR3 sequence is CASSPGDYTDTQYF. The CDR3 DNA follows: TGCGCCAGCAGCCCTGGGGACTACACAGATACGCAGTATTTT. The variable domain in full, with the rest retrieved from reference TRBV5-1 and TRBJ2-3, is KAGVTQTPRYLIKTRGQQVTLSCSPISGHRSVSWYQQTPGQGLQFLFEYFSETQRNKGNFPGRFSGRQFSNSRSEMNVSTLELGDSALYLCASSPGDYTDTQYFGPGTRLTVL.